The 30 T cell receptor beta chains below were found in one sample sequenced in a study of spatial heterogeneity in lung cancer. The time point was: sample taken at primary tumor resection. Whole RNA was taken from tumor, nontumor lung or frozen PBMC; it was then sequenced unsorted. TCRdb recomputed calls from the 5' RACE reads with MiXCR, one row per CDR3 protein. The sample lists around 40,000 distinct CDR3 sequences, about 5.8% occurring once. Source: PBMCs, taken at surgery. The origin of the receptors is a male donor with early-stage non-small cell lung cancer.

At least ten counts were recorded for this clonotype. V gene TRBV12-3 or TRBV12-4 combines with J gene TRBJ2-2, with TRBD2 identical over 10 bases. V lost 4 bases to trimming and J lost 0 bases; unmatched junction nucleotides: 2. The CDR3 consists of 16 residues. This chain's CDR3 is CASSSLAGANTGELFF. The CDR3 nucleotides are TGTGCCAGCAGTTCCCTAGCGGGGGCGAACACCGGGGAGCTGTTTTTT.

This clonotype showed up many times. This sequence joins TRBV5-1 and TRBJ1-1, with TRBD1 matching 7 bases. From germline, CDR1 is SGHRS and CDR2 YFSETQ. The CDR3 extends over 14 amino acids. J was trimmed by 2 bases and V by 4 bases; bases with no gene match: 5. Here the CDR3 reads CASSLRQGNTEAFF. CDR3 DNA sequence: TGCGCCAGCAGCCTTCGACAGGGAAACACTGAAGCTTTCTTT.

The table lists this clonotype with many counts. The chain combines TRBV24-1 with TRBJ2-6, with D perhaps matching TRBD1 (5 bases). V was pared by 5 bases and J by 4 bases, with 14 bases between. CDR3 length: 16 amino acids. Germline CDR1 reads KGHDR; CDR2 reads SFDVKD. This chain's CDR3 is CATSVGGAGGANVLTF. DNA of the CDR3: TGTGCCACCAGTGTAGGTGGGGCTGGAGGGGCCAACGTCCTGACTTTC.

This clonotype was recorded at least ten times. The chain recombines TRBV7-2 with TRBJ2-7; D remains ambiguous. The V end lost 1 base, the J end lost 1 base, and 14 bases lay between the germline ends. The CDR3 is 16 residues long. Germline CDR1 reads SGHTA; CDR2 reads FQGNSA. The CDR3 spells CASSLGPYSASYEQYF. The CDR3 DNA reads TGTGCCAGCAGCTTAGGACCCTATTCCGCGTCCTACGAGCAGTACTTC.

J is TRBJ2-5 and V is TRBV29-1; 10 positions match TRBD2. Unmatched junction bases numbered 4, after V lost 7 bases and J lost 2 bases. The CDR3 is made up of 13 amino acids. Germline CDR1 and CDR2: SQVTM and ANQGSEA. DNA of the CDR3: TGCAGCGCCCAAGCGGGGGGGCAAGAGACCCAGTACTTC. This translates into CSAQAGGQETQYF.

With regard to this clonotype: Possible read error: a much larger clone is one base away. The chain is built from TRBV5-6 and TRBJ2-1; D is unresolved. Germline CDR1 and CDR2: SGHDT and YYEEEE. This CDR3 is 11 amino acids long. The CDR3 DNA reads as TGTGGCAGCAGCTTGAGAATTGAGCAGTTCTTC. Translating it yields CGSSLRIEQFF.

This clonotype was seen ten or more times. Here the CDR3 reads CASSGGQGAYNEQFF. The CDR3 DNA reads as TGTGCCAGCAGCGGGGGTCAAGGGGCCTACAATGAGCAGTTCTTC. This sequence joins TRBV9 and TRBJ2-1; D possibly corresponds to TRBD1 (5 bases). Per the germline V gene, CDR1 is SGDLS and CDR2 is YYNGEE. Trimming stripped 3 bases from V and 2 bases from J, with 12 bases between. This CDR3 contains 15 residues.

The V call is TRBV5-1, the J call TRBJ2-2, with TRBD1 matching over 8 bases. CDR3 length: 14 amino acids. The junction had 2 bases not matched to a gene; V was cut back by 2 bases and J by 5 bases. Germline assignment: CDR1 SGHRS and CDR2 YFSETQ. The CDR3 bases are TGCGCCAGCAGCTTAACAGGGGGAACCGGGGAGCTGTTTTTT. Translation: CASSLTGGTGELFF.

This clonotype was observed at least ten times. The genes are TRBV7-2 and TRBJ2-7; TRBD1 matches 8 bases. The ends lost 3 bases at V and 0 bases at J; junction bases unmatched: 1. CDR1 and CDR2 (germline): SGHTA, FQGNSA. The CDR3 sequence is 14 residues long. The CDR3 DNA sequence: TGTGCCAGCAGCTTGGGGACAGGCTCCTACGAGCAGTACTTC. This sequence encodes CASSLGTGSYEQYF.

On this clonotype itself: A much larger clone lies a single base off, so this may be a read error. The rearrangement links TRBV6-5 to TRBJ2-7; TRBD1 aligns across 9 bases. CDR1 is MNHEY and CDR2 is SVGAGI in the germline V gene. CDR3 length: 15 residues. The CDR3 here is CGSRRTGVVGNEQYF. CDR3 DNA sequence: TGTGGCAGCAGAAGGACAGGGGTGGTTGGGAACGAGCAGTACTTC.

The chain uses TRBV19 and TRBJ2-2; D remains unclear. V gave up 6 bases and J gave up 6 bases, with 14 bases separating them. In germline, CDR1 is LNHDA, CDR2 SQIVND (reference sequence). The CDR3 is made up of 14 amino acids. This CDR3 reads CASRLSGSAGELFF. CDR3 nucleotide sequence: TGTGCCAGTAGGTTGTCCGGGTCCGCCGGGGAGCTGTTTTTT.

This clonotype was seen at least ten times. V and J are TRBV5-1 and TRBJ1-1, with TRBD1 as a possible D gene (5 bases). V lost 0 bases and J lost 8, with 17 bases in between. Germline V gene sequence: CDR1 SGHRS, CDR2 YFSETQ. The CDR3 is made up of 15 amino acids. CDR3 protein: CASSLAPGTPAEAFF. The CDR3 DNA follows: TGCGCCAGCAGCTTGGCCCCCGGGACCCCCGCAGAAGCTTTCTTT.

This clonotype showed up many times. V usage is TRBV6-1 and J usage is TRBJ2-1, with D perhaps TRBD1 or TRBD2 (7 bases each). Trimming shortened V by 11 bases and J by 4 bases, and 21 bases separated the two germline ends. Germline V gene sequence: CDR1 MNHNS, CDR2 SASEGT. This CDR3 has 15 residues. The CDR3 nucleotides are TGTGCCCTCAGGGGCGGGGGACAGACGTACAATGAGCAGTTCTTC. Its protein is CALRGGGQTYNEQFF.

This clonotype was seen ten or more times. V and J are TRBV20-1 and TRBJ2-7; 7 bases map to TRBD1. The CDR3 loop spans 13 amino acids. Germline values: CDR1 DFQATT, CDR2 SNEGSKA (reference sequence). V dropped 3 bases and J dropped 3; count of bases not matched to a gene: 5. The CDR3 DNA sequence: TGCAGTGCTAGGGGGGACAGCCACTACGAGCAGTACTTC. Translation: CSARGDSHYEQYF.

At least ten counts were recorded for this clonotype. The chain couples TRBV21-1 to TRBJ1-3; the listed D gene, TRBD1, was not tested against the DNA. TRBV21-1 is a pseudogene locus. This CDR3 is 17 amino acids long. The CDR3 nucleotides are TGTGCCAGCAGCACCGGGACAGTTAGTCTCTCTGGAAACACCATATATTTT. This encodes CASSTGTVSLSGNTIYF.

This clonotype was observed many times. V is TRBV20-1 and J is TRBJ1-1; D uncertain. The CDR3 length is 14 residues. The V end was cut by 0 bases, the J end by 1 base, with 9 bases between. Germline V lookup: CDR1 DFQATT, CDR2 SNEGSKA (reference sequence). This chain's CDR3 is CSARESLPNTEAFF. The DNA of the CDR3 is TGCAGTGCTAGAGAGAGCCTCCCGAACACTGAAGCTTTCTTT.

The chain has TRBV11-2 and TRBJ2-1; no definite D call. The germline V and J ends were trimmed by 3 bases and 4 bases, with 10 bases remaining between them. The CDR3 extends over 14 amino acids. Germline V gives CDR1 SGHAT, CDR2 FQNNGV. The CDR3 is CASSFGEGYNEQFF. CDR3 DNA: TGTGCCAGCAGCTTCGGTGAAGGGTACAATGAGCAGTTCTTC.

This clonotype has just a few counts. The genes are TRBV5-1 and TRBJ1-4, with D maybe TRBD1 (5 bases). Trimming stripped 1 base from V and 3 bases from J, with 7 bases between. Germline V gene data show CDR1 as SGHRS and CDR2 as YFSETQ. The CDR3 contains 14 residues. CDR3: CASSLTGANEKLFF. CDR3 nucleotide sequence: TGCGCCAGCAGCTTGACAGGAGCTAATGAAAAACTGTTTTTT.

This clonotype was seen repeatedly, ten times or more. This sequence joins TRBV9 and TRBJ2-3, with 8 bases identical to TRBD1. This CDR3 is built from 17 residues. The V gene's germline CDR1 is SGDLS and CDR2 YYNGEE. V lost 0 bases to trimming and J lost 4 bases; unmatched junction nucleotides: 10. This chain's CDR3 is CASSVAAGGYGADTQYF. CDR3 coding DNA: TGTGCCAGCAGCGTAGCGGCAGGGGGCTATGGGGCAGATACGCAGTATTTT.

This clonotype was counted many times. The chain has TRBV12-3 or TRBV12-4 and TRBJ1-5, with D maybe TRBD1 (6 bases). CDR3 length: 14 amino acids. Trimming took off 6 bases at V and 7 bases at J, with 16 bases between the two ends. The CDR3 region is CASSLGGRRQPQHF. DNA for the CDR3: TGTGCCAGCAGCCTGGGGGGGCGGAGGCAGCCCCAGCATTTT.

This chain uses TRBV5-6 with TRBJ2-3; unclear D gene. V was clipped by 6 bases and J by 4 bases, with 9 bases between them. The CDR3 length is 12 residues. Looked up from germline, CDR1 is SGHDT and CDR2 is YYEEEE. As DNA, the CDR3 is TGTGCCAGCATCAGAGACGCAGATACGCAGTATTTT. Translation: CASIRDADTQYF.

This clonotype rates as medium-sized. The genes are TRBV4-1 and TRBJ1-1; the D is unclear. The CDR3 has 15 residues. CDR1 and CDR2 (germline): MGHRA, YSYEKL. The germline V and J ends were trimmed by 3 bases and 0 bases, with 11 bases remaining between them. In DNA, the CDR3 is TGCGCCAGCAGCCATCACAGTAGGCTGAACACTGAAGCTTTCTTT. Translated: CASSHHSRLNTEAFF.

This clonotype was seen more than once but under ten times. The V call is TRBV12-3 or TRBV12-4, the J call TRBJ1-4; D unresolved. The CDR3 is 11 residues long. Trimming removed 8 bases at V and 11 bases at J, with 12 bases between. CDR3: CASGLPGKLFF. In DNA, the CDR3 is TGTGCCAGCGGCTTGCCTGGGAAACTGTTTTTT.

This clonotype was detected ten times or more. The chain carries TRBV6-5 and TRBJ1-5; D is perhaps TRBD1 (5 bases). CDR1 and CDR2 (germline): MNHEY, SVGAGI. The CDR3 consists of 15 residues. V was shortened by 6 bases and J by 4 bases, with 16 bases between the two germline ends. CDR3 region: CASSSRRDGNQPQHF. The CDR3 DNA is TGTGCCAGCAGCTCCCGCCGGGACGGGAATCAGCCCCAGCATTTT.

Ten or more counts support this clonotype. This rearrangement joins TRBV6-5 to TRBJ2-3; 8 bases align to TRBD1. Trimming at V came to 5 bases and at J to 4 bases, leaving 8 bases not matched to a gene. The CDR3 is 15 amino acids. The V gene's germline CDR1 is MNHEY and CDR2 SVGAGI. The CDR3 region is CASSALDRAADTQYF. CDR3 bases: TGTGCCAGCAGTGCGCTGGACAGGGCCGCAGATACGCAGTATTTT.

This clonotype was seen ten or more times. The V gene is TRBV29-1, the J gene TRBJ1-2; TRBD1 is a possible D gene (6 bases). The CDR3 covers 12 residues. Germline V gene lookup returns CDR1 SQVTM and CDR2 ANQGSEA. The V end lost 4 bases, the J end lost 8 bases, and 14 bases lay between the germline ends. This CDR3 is CSVVGGDRGYTF. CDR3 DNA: TGCAGCGTTGTAGGGGGAGATCGGGGCTACACCTTC.

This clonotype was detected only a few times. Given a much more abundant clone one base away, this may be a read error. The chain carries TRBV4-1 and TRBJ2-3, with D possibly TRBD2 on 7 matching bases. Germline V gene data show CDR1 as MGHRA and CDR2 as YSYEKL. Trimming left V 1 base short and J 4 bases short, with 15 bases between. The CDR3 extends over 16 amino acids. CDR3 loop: CASSQVAGACADTQYF. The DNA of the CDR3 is TGCGCCAGCAGCCAAGTCGCGGGGGCGTGCGCAGATACGCAGTATTTT.

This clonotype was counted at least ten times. CDR3 sequence reads: CASSYSNRGVSYEQYF. The CDR3 bases are TGTGCCAGCAGTTACTCGAACAGGGGCGTCTCCTACGAGCAGTACTTC. This chain uses TRBV6-6 with TRBJ2-7, with 7 bases identical to TRBD1. Unmatched junction bases numbered 5, after V lost 0 bases and J lost 0 bases. The CDR3 has 16 amino acids. The germline V gene has CDR1 MNHNY and CDR2 SVGAGI (reference sequence).

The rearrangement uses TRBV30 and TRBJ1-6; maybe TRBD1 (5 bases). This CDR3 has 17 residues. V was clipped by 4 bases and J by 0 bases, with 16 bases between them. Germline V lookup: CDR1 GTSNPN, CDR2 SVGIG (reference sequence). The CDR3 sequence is CAWNYMAGSSYNSPLHF. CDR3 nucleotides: TGTGCCTGGAATTATATGGCAGGGAGCTCCTATAATTCACCCCTCCACTTT. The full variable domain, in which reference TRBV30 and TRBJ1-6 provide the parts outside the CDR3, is SQTIHQWPATLVQPVGSPLSLECTVEGTSNPNLYWYRQAAGRGLQLLFYSVGIGQISSEVPQNLSASRPQDRQFILSSKKLLLSDSGFYLCAWNYMAGSSYNSPLHFGNGTRLTVT.

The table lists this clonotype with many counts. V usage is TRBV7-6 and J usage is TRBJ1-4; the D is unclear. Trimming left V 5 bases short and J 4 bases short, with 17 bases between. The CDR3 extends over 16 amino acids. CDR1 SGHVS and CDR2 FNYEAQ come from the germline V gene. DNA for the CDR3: TGTGCCAGCAGCCCTACCCTCGGTGGTGGTAATGAAAAACTGTTTTTT. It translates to CASSPTLGGGNEKLFF.